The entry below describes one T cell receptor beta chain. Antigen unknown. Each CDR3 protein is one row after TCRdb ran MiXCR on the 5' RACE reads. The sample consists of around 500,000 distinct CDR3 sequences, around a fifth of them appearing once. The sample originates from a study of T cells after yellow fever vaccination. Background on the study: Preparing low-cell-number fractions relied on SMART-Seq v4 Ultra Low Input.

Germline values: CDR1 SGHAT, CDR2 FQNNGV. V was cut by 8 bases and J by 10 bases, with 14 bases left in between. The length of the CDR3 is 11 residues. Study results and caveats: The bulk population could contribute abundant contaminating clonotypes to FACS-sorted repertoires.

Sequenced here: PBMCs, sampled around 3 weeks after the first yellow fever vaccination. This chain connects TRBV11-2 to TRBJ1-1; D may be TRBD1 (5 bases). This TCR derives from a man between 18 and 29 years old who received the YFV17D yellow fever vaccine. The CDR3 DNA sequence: TGTGCCAGCGGGGGGTCAACGGGAGCTTTCTTT. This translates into CASGGSTGAFF.